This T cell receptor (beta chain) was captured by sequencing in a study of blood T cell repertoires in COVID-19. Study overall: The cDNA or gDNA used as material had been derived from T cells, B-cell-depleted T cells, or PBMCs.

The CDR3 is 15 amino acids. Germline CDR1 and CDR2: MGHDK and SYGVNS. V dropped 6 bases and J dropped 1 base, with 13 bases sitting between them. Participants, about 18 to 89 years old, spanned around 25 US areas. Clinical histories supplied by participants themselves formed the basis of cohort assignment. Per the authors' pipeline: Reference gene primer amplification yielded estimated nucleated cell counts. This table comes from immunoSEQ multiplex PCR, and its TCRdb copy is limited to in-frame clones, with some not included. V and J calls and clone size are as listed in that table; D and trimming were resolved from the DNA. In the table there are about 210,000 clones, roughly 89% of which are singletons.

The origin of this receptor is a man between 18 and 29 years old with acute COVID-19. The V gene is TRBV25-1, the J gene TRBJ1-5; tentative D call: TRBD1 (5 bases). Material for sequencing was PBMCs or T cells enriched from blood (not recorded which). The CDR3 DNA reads TGTGCCAGCAGGCCCCCCGGACAAAGCAATCAGCCCCAGCATTTT. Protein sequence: CASRPPGQSNQPQHF.